Below are 18 T cell receptor beta chains sequenced from a single sample in a study of beta chain features in type 1 diabetes. Whole-study findings and limits: In every one of the four CD4+ subsets, TCRB CDR3s were moderately but significantly shorter in Type 1 diabetes patients.

These receptors lack a known antigen. cDNA synthesis used the whole RNA isolate, giving expressed TCRB sequences. Measured with immunoSEQ multiplex PCR; TCRdb has only the in-frame clones, and not every one. Of a few hundred thousand clones listed, roughly 12% are singletons. The material sequenced was naive CD4+ T cells from blood. These receptors all come from a woman under 30 with type 1 diabetes.

This chain connects TRBV6-6 to TRBJ2-5; 10 nucleotides line up with TRBD1. Germline CDR1 and CDR2: MNHNY and SVGAGI (reference sequence). V gave up 4 bases and J gave up 5 bases; unmatched junction bases: 4. This CDR3 is 14 amino acids long. CDR3 sequence reads: CASSLGQGMETQYF. Written as DNA, the CDR3 is TGTGCCAGCAGTTTGGGACAGGGGATGGAGACCCAGTACTTC.

The CDR3 DNA reads TGTGCCAGCAGCCCCGGGGGAGGGACCCAGTACTTC. Its protein is CASSPGGGTQYF. The rearrangement joins TRBV6-6 to TRBJ2-5; tentative D call: TRBD2 (6 bases). Germline assignment: CDR1 MNHNY and CDR2 SVGAGI (reference sequence). V was clipped by 6 bases and J by 7 bases, with 12 bases between them. The CDR3 is 12 amino acids.

V and J are TRBV25-1 and TRBJ2-1; the match to TRBD2 covers 7 bases. The V gene's germline CDR1 is MGHDK and CDR2 SYGVNS. J lost 7 bases, V lost 10 bases, and 13 bases had no gene match. The CDR3 runs 14 residues. The CDR3 loop reads CATSAGLPLNEQFF. The CDR3 DNA is TGTGCCACCTCAGCGGGGCTCCCTTTAAATGAGCAGTTCTTC.

This clone was seen only a few times. This sequence joins TRBV21-1 and TRBJ2-7; TRBD2 was called by the table and not checked on the DNA. TRBV21-1 is a pseudogene. The CDR3 spans 15 residues. CDR3 amino acids: CASSKARLAGGEQYF. CDR3 bases: TGTGCCAGCAGCAAAGCTCGTCTAGCGGGAGGCGAGCAGTACTTC.

This chain joins TRBV10-3 and TRBJ2-5, with 11 bases aligning to TRBD2. CDR3 length equals 16 residues. V shed 0 bases, J shed 4 bases, and the junction held 4 bases outside the gene matches. The germline V gene has CDR1 ENHRY and CDR2 SYGVKD. DNA of the CDR3: TGTGCCATCAGTGAGTCTAGCGGGAGGGCCTTAGAGACCCAGTACTTC. Protein sequence: CAISESSGRALETQYF.

Only a few counts were recorded for this clone. The rearrangement links TRBV7-9 to TRBJ2-7; tentatively, D is TRBD2 (7 bases). The ends were cut back, 0 bases at V and 3 bases at J, with 18 bases in the middle. Germline assignment: CDR1 SEHNR and CDR2 FQNEAQ (reference sequence). The CDR3 totals 17 residues. The CDR3 region has the DNA TGTGCCAGCAGCTTAGCGTTAGGGAGCGGGGACATCTACGAGCAGTACTTC. This sequence encodes CASSLALGSGDIYEQYF.

There are a few counts of this clone. The rearrangement joins TRBV9 to TRBJ2-7, with TRBD2 identical over 7 bases. V gave up 4 bases and J gave up 3 bases; unmatched junction bases: 13. This CDR3 has 16 amino acids. Germline lookup yields CDR1 SGDLS and CDR2 YYNGEE. CDR3 coding DNA: TGTGCCAGCAGCCCCCGGGTTGGAGCGGGAAGCTACGAGCAGTACTTC. Protein sequence: CASSPRVGAGSYEQYF.

This clone was detected only a few times. The chain uses TRBV19 and TRBJ1-5, with D possibly TRBD1 on 5 matching bases. The germline V gene encodes CDR1 LNHDA and CDR2 SQIVND (reference sequence). The CDR3 extends over 13 amino acids. Trimming shortened V by 10 bases and J by 0 bases, and 10 bases separated the two germline ends. CDR3 sequence: CATGGGSNQPQHF. The CDR3 coding sequence is TGTGCCACCGGCGGGGGTAGCAATCAGCCCCAGCATTTT.

This clone was seen more than once but under ten times. The chain carries TRBV29-1 and TRBJ1-2; TRBD1 is a possible D gene (6 bases). The CDR3 is made up of 12 amino acids. V was shortened by 6 bases and J by 7 bases, with 15 bases between the two germline ends. From germline, CDR1 is SQVTM and CDR2 ANQGSEA. CDR3 DNA sequence: TGCAGCGTCTTCGACAGGTCTAGTGGCTACACCTTC. It is translated as CSVFDRSSGYTF.

The chain has TRBV7-9 and TRBJ1-1, with D hard to call. Germline CDR1 is SEHNR and CDR2 is FQNEAQ (reference sequence). V lost 3 bases and J lost 4, with 6 bases in between. The length of the CDR3 is 12 residues. The CDR3 spells CASSFLFTEAFF. Here the CDR3 DNA reads TGTGCCAGCAGCTTTTTATTCACTGAAGCTTTCTTT. The full variable domain, with the rest looked up from reference TRBV7-9 and TRBJ1-1, is DTGVSQNPRHKITKRGQNVTFRCDPISEHNRLYWYRQTLGQGPEFLTYFQNEAQLEKSRLLSDRFSAERPKGSFSTLEIQRTEQGDSAMYLCASSFLFTEAFFGQGTRLTVV.

This clone has more than one count but fewer than ten. J is TRBJ2-7 and V is TRBV18; D perhaps matches TRBD2 (6 bases). The CDR3 runs to 14 residues. Trimming shortened V by 6 bases and J by 5 bases, and 17 bases separated the two germline ends. Germline V gene lookup returns CDR1 KGHSH and CDR2 LQKENI. CDR3 in amino acids: CASSATGTQNEQYF. In DNA form, the CDR3 reads TGTGCCAGCTCGGCAACCGGGACTCAAAACGAGCAGTACTTC.

This clone was observed a few times. The chain has TRBV9 and TRBJ1-1, with unresolved D. The CDR3 contains 13 residues. Germline lookup yields CDR1 SGDLS and CDR2 YYNGEE. V was cut by 4 bases and J by 7 bases, with 14 bases left in between. For the CDR3, the DNA is TGTGCCAGCAGCCCGAGCGAGCGCAGTGAAGCTTTCTTT. Its protein is CASSPSERSEAFF. Looking up the rest from reference TRBV9 and TRBJ1-1 gives the full variable domain: DSGVTQTPKHLITATGQRVTLRCSPRSGDLSVYWYQQSLDQGLQFLIQYYNGEERAKGNILERFSAQQFPDLHSELNLSSLELGDSALYFCASSPSERSEAFFGQGTRLTVV.

This chain joins TRBV27 and TRBJ2-7; 7 bases agree with TRBD1. V was pared by 5 bases and J by 4 bases, with 11 bases of the junction left unmatched. Germline V gives CDR1 MNHEY, CDR2 SMNVEV (reference sequence). This CDR3 spans 15 amino acids. CDR3 sequence (DNA): TGTGCCAGCAGTGCAGAAGGGGGCTACGGATACGAGCAGTACTTC. Its translation is CASSAEGGYGYEQYF.

V and J are TRBV9 and TRBJ1-5; 8 nucleotides agree with TRBD1. Trimming removed 7 bases from V and 6 bases from J; junction bases left unmatched: 6. The CDR3 sequence is 13 residues long. Germline CDR1 reads SGDLS; CDR2 reads YYNGEE. The CDR3 sequence is CASSRGLLQPQHF. CDR3 coding DNA: TGTGCCAGCTCCAGGGGGCTTCTTCAGCCCCAGCATTTT. Using reference TRBV9 and TRBJ1-5 for the parts outside the CDR3, the full variable domain is DSGVTQTPKHLITATGQRVTLRCSPRSGDLSVYWYQQSLDQGLQFLIQYYNGEERAKGNILERFSAQQFPDLHSELNLSSLELGDSALYFCASSRGLLQPQHFGDGTRLSIL.

As concerns this clone: At one boundary the junction diverges from the germline segment, which might be a read error. V usage is TRBV23-1 and J usage is TRBJ1-1; D gene unclear. TRBV23-1 falls under the ORF class, with uncertain function. The CDR3 contains 11 residues. For the CDR3, the DNA is TGCGCCAGCAGTCAATCTCGAAGCGCGGACTTT. It codes for CASSQSRSADF.

This clone was detected a few times. Other nucleotide sequences from this sample produce the same CDR3. CDR3 sequence reads: CASSLDRDGYTF. The CDR3 nucleotides are TGCGCCAGCAGCCTGGACAGGGATGGCTACACCTTC. This chain links TRBV5-1 with TRBJ1-2; 8 nucleotides align to TRBD1. Germline V gives CDR1 SGHRS, CDR2 YFSETQ. The CDR3 contains 12 residues. The J segment lost 6 bases and the V segment lost 4 bases, leaving 2 bases of the junction unmatched.

This clone turned up a few times. The J gene is TRBJ2-6, the V gene TRBV4-1, with a tentative D call TRBD2 (6 bases). The V and J ends lost 2 bases and 10 bases respectively, with 15 bases between them. The CDR3 has 15 residues. Germline CDR1 is MGHRA and CDR2 is YSYEKL. The DNA of the CDR3 is TGCGCCAGCAGCCAACCGGTAATGGCGGGGAACGTCCTGACTTTC. This codes for CASSQPVMAGNVLTF.

The chain is built from TRBV5-1 and TRBJ2-2, with 7 bases matching TRBD2. J gave up 7 bases and V 4 bases, and 7 bases lay outside the gene matches. Germline-derived CDR1 and CDR2 are SGHRS and YFSETQ. The CDR3 has 14 amino acids. The CDR3 DNA is TGCGCCAGCAGCCCCTCGGGGGGTGTCGGGGAGCTGTTTTTT. Protein: CASSPSGGVGELFF. The full variable domain, completed using reference TRBV5-1 and TRBJ2-2, is KAGVTQTPRYLIKTRGQQVTLSCSPISGHRSVSWYQQTPGQGLQFLFEYFSETQRNKGNFPGRFSGRQFSNSRSEMNVSTLELGDSALYLCASSPSGGVGELFFGEGSRLTVL.